This T cell receptor beta chain was identified during a study of T-cell reconstitution after alpha-beta-depleted transplantation in children. The study, taken as a whole, reports: Diversity of TCRbeta at day 60 was high in some patients, arising from surviving recipient T cells and thymic progenitors.

This clonotype was seen only once. Its specificity is unknown. TCRbeta library construction was performed incorporating unique molecular identifiers. MiXCR was run by TCRdb on the PCR reads, yielding one entry per CDR3 protein. The data contain 540,000 or so distinct CDR3 sequences, roughly 24% of them singletons. This TCR was recovered from a boy under three years old who had a stem cell transplant for acute myeloid leukemia, so the T cells may come from the graft donor. The specimen was PBMCs, mostly from graft donor cells, collected 360 days after TCRalphabeta/CD19-depleted stem cell transplant.

The CDR3 nucleotides are TGCAGTGCTAGGGTTACAGGGGTACAAGAGACCCAGTACTTC. Its translation: CSARVTGVQETQYF. The V and J genes are TRBV20-1 and TRBJ2-5; TRBD1 aligns across 7 bases. Germline V lookup: CDR1 DFQATT, CDR2 SNEGSKA (reference sequence). V shed 3 bases and J 2 bases; nucleotides not matched to a gene: 6. The CDR3 length is 14 residues.